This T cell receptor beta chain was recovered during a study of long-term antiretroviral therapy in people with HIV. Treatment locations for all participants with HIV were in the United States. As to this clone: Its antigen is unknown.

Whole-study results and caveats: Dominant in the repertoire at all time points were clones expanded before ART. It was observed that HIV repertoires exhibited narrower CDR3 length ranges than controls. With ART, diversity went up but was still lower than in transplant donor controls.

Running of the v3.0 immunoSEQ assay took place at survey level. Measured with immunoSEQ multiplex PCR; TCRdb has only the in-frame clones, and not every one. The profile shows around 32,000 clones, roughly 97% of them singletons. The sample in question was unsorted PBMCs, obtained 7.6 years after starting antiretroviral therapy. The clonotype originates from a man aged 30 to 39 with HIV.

CDR3 nucleotide sequence: TGTGCCAGCGGAAGGGGGACGGCTTACTCTGGAAACACCATATATTTT. Its protein product is CASGRGTAYSGNTIYF. The chain employs TRBV11-2 and TRBJ1-3; TRBD1 is a possible D gene (6 bases). The germline gives CDR1 SGHAT, CDR2 FQNNGV. V gave up 8 bases and J gave up 0 bases, with 17 bases separating them. This CDR3 contains 16 residues.